These T cell receptor beta chains were read from a single sample in a study of Ad26.COV2.S vaccination and SARS-CoV-2 variants. This table comes from immunoSEQ multiplex PCR, and its TCRdb copy is limited to in-frame clones, with some not included. The top ten clones hold 3.6% of a sample with roughly 420,000 clones, around 87% of them seen once. This sample comprised peripheral blood, obtained in a trial of Ad26.COV2.S vaccine versus placebo. Source of these receptors: a person aged 18-60 years who received the Ad26.COV2.S COVID-19 vaccine or a placebo. The CDR3 runs from the conserved cysteine through the conserved F or W. Each record gives: J gene, CDR3 length, D gene, V gene, clone size, CDR3 protein, CDR3 DNA. The D gene is left open where the match is weak. For some rows the clone size is stated as once, few or many, or as a class when expanded; others skip it.

j_gene: TRBJ2-1; len: 15; d_gene: TRBD1; v_gene: TRBV7-3; abundance: .; CDR3aa: CASATAGQVYNEQFF; CDR3nt: TGTGCCAGCGCTACCGCCGGACAGGTATACAATGAGCAGTTCTTC
j_gene: TRBJ1-3; len: 18; d_gene: TRBD1; v_gene: TRBV5-1; abundance: .; CDR3aa: CASSPGHGGGYSGNTIYF; CDR3nt: TGCGCCAGCAGCCCAGGGCACGGAGGGGGCTACTCTGGAAACACCATATATTTT
j_gene: TRBJ2-1; len: 15; d_gene: .; v_gene: TRBV6-4; abundance: .; CDR3aa: CASSERQGSYNEQFF; CDR3nt: TGTGCCAGCAGTGAAAGGCAGGGCTCCTACAATGAGCAGTTCTTC
j_gene: TRBJ2-1; len: 15; d_gene: TRBD1; v_gene: TRBV7-9; abundance: .; CDR3aa: CASSHRTGGFNEQFF; CDR3nt: TGTGCCAGCAGCCACCGGACAGGGGGCTTCAATGAGCAGTTCTTC
j_gene: TRBJ2-5; len: 18; d_gene: .; v_gene: TRBV5-4; abundance: .; CDR3aa: CASSLWGLDRRVQETQYF; CDR3nt: TGTGCCAGCAGCTTGTGGGGGTTAGACAGGCGGGTCCAAGAGACCCAGTACTTC
j_gene: TRBJ2-7; len: 14; d_gene: .; v_gene: TRBV6-5; abundance: .; CDR3aa: CASSYPSGVGEQYF; CDR3nt: TGTGCCAGCAGTTATCCTTCAGGGGTAGGGGAGCAGTACTTC
j_gene: TRBJ2-2; len: 17; d_gene: TRBD2; v_gene: TRBV14; abundance: once; CDR3aa: CASSPSWGGGFTGELFF; CDR3nt: TGTGCCAGCAGCCCTTCCTGGGGCGGGGGATTTACCGGGGAGCTGTTTTTT
j_gene: TRBJ2-7; len: 11; d_gene: .; v_gene: TRBV30; abundance: .; CDR3aa: CAWSGGYEQYF; CDR3nt: TGTGCCTGGAGTGGGGGGTACGAGCAGTACTTC
j_gene: TRBJ1-5; len: 15; d_gene: .; v_gene: TRBV2; abundance: .; CDR3aa: CASSGTGISNQPQHF; CDR3nt: TGTGCCAGCAGTGGAACAGGGATAAGCAATCAGCCCCAGCATTTT
j_gene: TRBJ2-6; len: 17; d_gene: .; v_gene: TRBV7-3; abundance: .; CDR3aa: CASSSTGLGSGANVLTF; CDR3nt: TGTGCCAGCAGCTCCACCGGTTTGGGCTCTGGGGCCAACGTCCTGACTTTC
j_gene: TRBJ1-1; len: 11; d_gene: TRBD1; v_gene: TRBV7-9; abundance: .; CDR3aa: CASRQGTEAFF; CDR3nt: TGTGCCAGCAGACAGGGGACTGAAGCTTTCTTT
j_gene: TRBJ1-4; len: 13; d_gene: .; v_gene: TRBV3-1/TRBV3-2; abundance: .; CDR3aa: CASSQHGDEKLFF; CDR3nt: TGTGCCAGCAGCCAACATGGGGACGAAAAACTGTTTTTT
j_gene: TRBJ2-7; len: 14; d_gene: .; v_gene: TRBV4-2; abundance: .; CDR3aa: CASSPRDTSYEQYF; CDR3nt: TGTGCCAGCAGCCCTCGGGACACTAGCTACGAGCAGTACTTC
j_gene: TRBJ1-1; len: 13; d_gene: .; v_gene: TRBV6-5; abundance: .; CDR3aa: CASNSRENTEAFF; CDR3nt: TGTGCCAGCAATTCCAGGGAGAACACTGAAGCTTTCTTT
j_gene: TRBJ2-2; len: 17; d_gene: .; v_gene: TRBV6-4; abundance: .; CDR3aa: CASRARLRGGNTGELFF; CDR3nt: TGTGCCAGCAGGGCAAGGCTTAGGGGAGGGAACACCGGGGAGCTGTTTTTT
j_gene: TRBJ2-1; len: 15; d_gene: .; v_gene: TRBV7-2; abundance: .; CDR3aa: CASSPTTLSYNEQFF; CDR3nt: TGTGCCAGCAGCCCTACTACCCTCTCCTACAATGAGCAGTTCTTC
j_gene: TRBJ1-3; len: 14; d_gene: .; v_gene: TRBV7-2; abundance: .; CDR3aa: CASSFYSQGNTIYF; CDR3nt: TGTGCCAGCAGCTTCTACAGCCAGGGAAACACCATATATTTT
j_gene: TRBJ1-6; len: 15; d_gene: TRBD1; v_gene: TRBV28; abundance: .; CDR3aa: CASSLRGQGDSPLHF; CDR3nt: TGTGCCAGCAGTTTACGGGGACAGGGGGACTCACCCCTCCACTTT
j_gene: TRBJ2-5; len: 16; d_gene: .; v_gene: TRBV5-6; abundance: .; CDR3aa: CASSLRPSKYQETQYF; CDR3nt: TGTGCCAGCAGCTTGCGACCTTCGAAGTACCAAGAGACCCAGTACTTC
j_gene: TRBJ2-4; len: 17; d_gene: TRBD1; v_gene: TRBV4-3; abundance: .; CDR3aa: CASSQDRGTGTKNIQYF; CDR3nt: TGCGCCAGCAGCCAAGATCGCGGGACAGGGACCAAAAACATTCAGTACTTC
j_gene: TRBJ1-2; len: 16; d_gene: TRBD1; v_gene: TRBV6-2/TRBV6-3; abundance: .; CDR3aa: CASSYSRTGGAHGYTF; CDR3nt: TGTGCCAGCAGTTACTCAAGGACAGGGGGCGCCCATGGCTACACCTTC
j_gene: TRBJ1-4; len: 14; d_gene: TRBD1; v_gene: TRBV7-9; abundance: .; CDR3aa: CASRPQGGSEKLFF; CDR3nt: TGTGCCAGCAGACCTCAGGGGGGATCTGAAAAACTGTTTTTT
j_gene: TRBJ2-5; len: 14; d_gene: .; v_gene: TRBV7-9; abundance: .; CDR3aa: CASRWDQKEETQYF; CDR3nt: TGTGCCAGCAGATGGGACCAAAAGGAAGAGACCCAGTACTTC
j_gene: TRBJ2-2; len: 12; d_gene: TRBD1; v_gene: TRBV29-1; abundance: .; CDR3aa: CSARQGAGELFF; CDR3nt: TGCAGCGCCAGACAGGGCGCCGGGGAGCTGTTTTTT
j_gene: TRBJ2-5; len: 16; d_gene: TRBD2; v_gene: TRBV7-6; abundance: .; CDR3aa: CASSSLSGGVQETQYF; CDR3nt: TGTGCCAGCAGCTCTCTGAGCGGGGGGGTGCAAGAGACCCAGTACTTC
j_gene: TRBJ2-1; len: 16; d_gene: TRBD1; v_gene: TRBV19; abundance: once; CDR3aa: CASSIDQTGENHEQFF; CDR3nt: TGTGCCAGTAGTATAGATCAAACAGGGGAGAACCATGAGCAGTTCTTC
j_gene: TRBJ2-3; len: 16; d_gene: TRBD1; v_gene: TRBV6-1; abundance: .; CDR3aa: CASSEARGRLTDTQYF; CDR3nt: TGTGCCAGCAGTGAAGCAAGGGGGCGACTCACAGATACGCAGTATTTT
j_gene: TRBJ2-6; len: 18; d_gene: TRBD1; v_gene: TRBV28; abundance: .; CDR3aa: CASSLVLAGGAGANVLTF; CDR3nt: TGTGCCAGCAGTTTAGTATTGGCAGGGGGAGCTGGGGCCAACGTCCTGACTTTC
j_gene: TRBJ2-1; len: 18; d_gene: TRBD2; v_gene: TRBV5-1; abundance: .; CDR3aa: CASSSSISGGADYNEQFF; CDR3nt: TGCGCCAGCAGCTCGAGTATTAGCGGGGGGGCAGACTACAATGAGCAGTTCTTC
j_gene: TRBJ1-3; len: 15; d_gene: .; v_gene: TRBV6-5; abundance: .; CDR3aa: CASSYHGRKGNTIYF; CDR3nt: TGTGCCAGCAGTTACCATGGCAGAAAAGGAAACACCATATATTTT
j_gene: TRBJ2-7; len: 14; d_gene: .; v_gene: TRBV6-2/TRBV6-3; abundance: .; CDR3aa: CASSDRAPPGEQYF; CDR3nt: TGTGCCAGCAGTGACCGTGCCCCTCCTGGGGAGCAGTACTTC
j_gene: TRBJ1-6; len: 15; d_gene: .; v_gene: TRBV30; abundance: .; CDR3aa: CAANPGQGYNSPLHF; CDR3nt: TGTGCCGCTAACCCGGGGCAGGGTTATAATTCACCCCTCCACTTT
j_gene: TRBJ1-2; len: 15; d_gene: TRBD1; v_gene: TRBV4-3; abundance: .; CDR3aa: CASSQDVEGAWGYTF; CDR3nt: TGCGCCAGCAGCCAAGATGTGGAGGGGGCTTGGGGCTACACCTTC
j_gene: TRBJ2-2; len: 17; d_gene: TRBD1; v_gene: TRBV7-7; abundance: .; CDR3aa: CASSENPGQVNTGELFF; CDR3nt: TGTGCCAGCAGCGAAAATCCGGGACAGGTGAACACCGGGGAGCTGTTTTTT
j_gene: TRBJ2-5; len: 16; d_gene: TRBD2; v_gene: TRBV19; abundance: .; CDR3aa: CASTLGLAGPSETQYF; CDR3nt: TGTGCCAGTACATTGGGCCTAGCGGGGCCGTCGGAGACCCAGTACTTC
j_gene: TRBJ1-6; len: 16; d_gene: .; v_gene: TRBV6-2/TRBV6-3; abundance: .; CDR3aa: CASSYAGPGSNSPLHF; CDR3nt: TGTGCCAGCAGTTACGCCGGGCCAGGGTCAAATTCACCCCTCCACTTT
j_gene: TRBJ1-5; len: 14; d_gene: .; v_gene: TRBV7-9; abundance: few; CDR3aa: CASSLADINQPQHF; CDR3nt: TGTGCCAGCAGCCTGGCTGACATCAATCAGCCCCAGCATTTT
j_gene: TRBJ1-1; len: 13; d_gene: .; v_gene: TRBV5-4; abundance: once; CDR3aa: CASSFYMNTEAFF; CDR3nt: TGTGCCAGCAGCTTCTACATGAACACTGAAGCTTTCTTT
j_gene: TRBJ2-7; len: 13; d_gene: .; v_gene: TRBV2; abundance: .; CDR3aa: CASSESGVYEQYF; CDR3nt: TGTGCCAGCAGTGAATCGGGGGTTTACGAGCAGTACTTC
j_gene: TRBJ2-3; len: 19; d_gene: TRBD1; v_gene: TRBV6-2/TRBV6-3; abundance: once; CDR3aa: CASSYSAEQGISSTDTQYF; CDR3nt: TGTGCCAGCAGTTACTCGGCGGAACAGGGGATTTCTAGCACAGATACGCAGTATTTT
j_gene: TRBJ1-1; len: 13; d_gene: .; v_gene: TRBV7-9; abundance: .; CDR3aa: CASSWGRGTEAFF; CDR3nt: TGTGCCAGCAGCTGGGGGCGGGGCACTGAAGCTTTCTTT
j_gene: TRBJ2-2; len: 15; d_gene: TRBD1; v_gene: TRBV6-5; abundance: .; CDR3aa: CASRKRQGRTGELFF; CDR3nt: TGTGCCAGCCGAAAAAGACAGGGGAGAACCGGGGAGCTGTTTTTT
j_gene: TRBJ2-7; len: 14; d_gene: .; v_gene: TRBV11-2; abundance: .; CDR3aa: CASSLSPSSYEQYF; CDR3nt: TGTGCCAGCAGCTTATCCCCGAGCTCCTACGAGCAGTACTTC
j_gene: TRBJ2-3; len: 13; d_gene: .; v_gene: TRBV6-5; abundance: .; CDR3aa: CASSRGLSDTQYF; CDR3nt: TGTGCCAGCAGTAGGGGCCTTTCGGATACGCAGTATTTT
j_gene: TRBJ2-7; len: 12; d_gene: .; v_gene: TRBV2; abundance: .; CDR3aa: CASSWDSYEQYF; CDR3nt: TGTGCCAGCAGTTGGGACTCCTACGAGCAGTACTTC
j_gene: TRBJ2-7; len: 13; d_gene: .; v_gene: TRBV4-3; abundance: .; CDR3aa: CASSQSGAYEQYF; CDR3nt: TGCGCCAGCAGCCAATCGGGGGCCTACGAGCAGTACTTC
j_gene: TRBJ1-3; len: 14; d_gene: .; v_gene: TRBV9; abundance: few; CDR3aa: CASSFRESGNTIYF; CDR3nt: TGTGCCAGCAGCTTCAGGGAATCGGGAAACACCATATATTTT
j_gene: TRBJ2-7; len: 11; d_gene: .; v_gene: TRBV20-1; abundance: .; CDR3aa: CSANDGYEQYF; CDR3nt: TGCAGTGCAAACGACGGCTACGAGCAGTACTTC
j_gene: TRBJ1-2; len: 13; d_gene: TRBD1; v_gene: TRBV5-6; abundance: .; CDR3aa: CASSSGTGKGYTF; CDR3nt: TGTGCCAGCAGCTCCGGGACAGGGAAGGGCTACACCTTC
j_gene: TRBJ2-1; len: 14; d_gene: TRBD2; v_gene: TRBV7-3; abundance: .; CDR3aa: CASSREGGYNEQFF; CDR3nt: TGTGCCAGCAGCCGCGAGGGAGGGTACAATGAGCAGTTCTTC
j_gene: TRBJ2-1; len: 15; d_gene: .; v_gene: TRBV9; abundance: .; CDR3aa: CASSVVGSTINEQFF; CDR3nt: TGTGCCAGCAGCGTAGTTGGTAGTACAATCAATGAGCAGTTCTTC
j_gene: TRBJ2-7; len: 14; d_gene: TRBD1; v_gene: TRBV7-2; abundance: .; CDR3aa: CASSVGTVTYEQYF; CDR3nt: TGTGCCAGCAGCGTCGGGACAGTGACCTACGAGCAGTACTTC
j_gene: TRBJ1-1; len: 15; d_gene: .; v_gene: TRBV6-5; abundance: .; CDR3aa: CASSYLGGLNTEAFF; CDR3nt: TGTGCCAGCAGTTACCTGGGAGGACTAAACACTGAAGCTTTCTTT
j_gene: TRBJ2-7; len: 13; d_gene: TRBD1; v_gene: TRBV19; abundance: few; CDR3aa: CASRQTGSYEQYF; CDR3nt: TGTGCCAGCCGCCAGACAGGGAGCTACGAGCAGTACTTC